This T cell receptor beta chain is drawn from a study of shared T cell receptors in the human thymus. Only in-frame clones appear in the TCRdb table, and some are missing; sequencing was by immunoSEQ multiplex PCR. The sample has hundreds of thousands of clones; around nine tenths are singletons. These records were also assigned to another study, of human thymus T cells. As that report states: Healthy Finnish infants undergoing corrective surgery for congenital heart defects were the donors. Within thymic and blood repertoires, V and J gene usage appeared to be biased.

Material: thymocytes. The clonotype was recovered from a boy in the first two years of life with a congenital heart defect.

DNA for the CDR3: TGTGCCAGCAGCTCCGGGACTAGCGGGAACGACGAGCAGTACTTC. Protein: CASSSGTSGNDEQYF. V usage is TRBV5-4 and J usage is TRBJ2-7; 13 bases align to TRBD2. The CDR3 loop spans 15 amino acids. Germline V lookup: CDR1 SGHNT, CDR2 YYREEE (reference sequence). Unmatched junction bases numbered 5, after V lost 3 bases and J lost 5 bases.